Given below is one T cell receptor (beta chain) in context. Its antigen is unknown. This sample stems from a study of shared clonotypes between healthy human individuals. Study results and limitations: Naive subsets generally exceeded memory subsets in estimated richness.

TCRdb's table, derived via immunoSEQ multiplex PCR, lists solely in-frame clones and lacks some. The sample yields about 2.4 million clones, 90% to 95% seen once. This CDR3 is 17 amino acids long. Germline V gene sequence: CDR1 SGHVS, CDR2 FNYEAQ. Trimming removed 1 base at V and 5 bases at J, with 20 bases between. Specimen: naive CD4+ T cells from PBMCs. The subset: CD45RA+ positively selected. The receptor was isolated from a man aged 18-30 years in good health. Some clones in this sample may be carry-over from other donors' samples. This chain links TRBV7-6 with TRBJ2-5; no clear D. CDR3 residues: CASSLVGSSFPAETQYF. DNA of the CDR3: TGTGCCAGCAGCTTAGTGGGGTCCTCTTTCCCGGCTGAGACCCAGTACTTC.